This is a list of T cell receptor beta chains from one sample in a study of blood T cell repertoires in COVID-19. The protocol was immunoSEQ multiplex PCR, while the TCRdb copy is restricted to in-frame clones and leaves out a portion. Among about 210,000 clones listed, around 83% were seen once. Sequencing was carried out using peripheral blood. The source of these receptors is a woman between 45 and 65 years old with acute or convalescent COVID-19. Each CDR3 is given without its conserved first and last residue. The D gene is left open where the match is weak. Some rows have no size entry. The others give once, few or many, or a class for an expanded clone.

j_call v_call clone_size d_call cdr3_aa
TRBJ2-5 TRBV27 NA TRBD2 ASSLRLAWGRETQY
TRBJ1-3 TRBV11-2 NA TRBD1 ASSMTGAGNTIY
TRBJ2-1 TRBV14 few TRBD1 ASSQDRTGGLDEQF
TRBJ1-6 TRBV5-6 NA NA ASSLGQSNSPLH
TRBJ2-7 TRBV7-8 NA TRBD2 ASSPLAGGVYEQY
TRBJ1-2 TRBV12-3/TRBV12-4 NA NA ASSRGGYT
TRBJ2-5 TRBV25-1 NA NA ASSESGSAPVGQY
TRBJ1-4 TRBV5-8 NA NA ASSLRQGSEKLF
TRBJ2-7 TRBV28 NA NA ASSSLMGALDEQY
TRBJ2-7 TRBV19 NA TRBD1 ASSPRDRRYEQY
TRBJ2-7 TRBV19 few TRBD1 ASSPRDRGLQY
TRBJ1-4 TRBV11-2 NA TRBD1 ASSVLPGTGKIPYEKLF
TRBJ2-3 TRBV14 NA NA ASSLQGYTQY
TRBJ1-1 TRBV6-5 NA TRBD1 ATRQGERGTEAF
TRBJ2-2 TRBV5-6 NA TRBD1 ASSPDRGAGELF
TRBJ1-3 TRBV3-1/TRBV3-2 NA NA ASSQTQVGNTIY
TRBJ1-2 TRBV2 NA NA ASSVQGSVYGYT